This entry describes one TCR beta chain. Adults between roughly 18 and 90 years of age took part from 24 US areas. Assignment of participants to cohorts was predicated upon participant-reported clinical history. The entry originates in a study of blood T cell repertoires in COVID-19. In the study overall: Samples representing acute and convalescent COVID-19 were sourced from the United States, Italy and Spain.

This CDR3 region has 14 residues. The V and J ends lost 2 bases and 2 bases respectively, with 9 bases between them. Germline lookup yields CDR1 SNHLY and CDR2 FYNNEI. The repertoire was sequenced with immunoSEQ multiplex PCR; TCRdb's copy has only in-frame clones and lacks some. In the table there are 250,000 to 300,000 clones, approximately 90% of which are singletons. This rearrangement joins TRBV2 to TRBJ1-2; the D is unclear. Sample: PBMCs or T cells enriched from blood (not recorded which). The source of this sequence is a human donor in a cohort exposed to, infected with or recovered from COVID-19 (not recorded which). The donor label of this sample is uncertain. CDR3 in amino acids: CASSESRVNYGYTF. DNA for the CDR3: TGTGCCAGCAGTGAATCCCGGGTAAACTATGGCTACACCTTC. Full variable domain (remainder filled in from reference TRBV2 and TRBJ1-2): EPEVTQTPSHQVTQMGQEVILRCVPISNHLYFYWYRQILGQKVEFLVSFYNNEISEKSEIFDDQFSVERPDGSNFTLKIRSTKLEDSAMYFCASSESRVNYGYTFGSGTRLTVV.